These 7 T cell receptor beta chains were all obtained from the same sample, sequenced in a study of sequential checkpoint blockade in melanoma (dated by TCRdb to the late 2010s). Libraries came from the immunoSEQ multiplex PCR assay. Entries here come from immuneACCESS through TCRdb and include only in-frame sequences with V and J called. Some clones fail to appear in such tables; in the studies checked, an unresolved V gene covers under half of the shortfall, and the cause of the remainder is unknown. Here the sample has a few thousand clones; around 60% occur a single time. The ten largest make up 20% of the sample. In light of the paper, this sample's treatment or condition label describes: randomized to nivolumab then ipilimumab (arm A) or the reverse (arm B). Sequencing used CD8+ T cells sorted from blood (inferred from file names), obtained from a patient given nivolumab and ipilimumab in sequence. The receptor source for this set is a human donor with melanoma.

This rearrangement joins TRBV7-6 to TRBJ2-2, with 10 bases fitting TRBD1. Germline V gene data show CDR1 as SGHVS and CDR2 as FNYEAQ. The CDR3 has 16 amino acids. The V segment lost 5 bases and the J segment 6 bases; nucleotides outside the gene matches: 9. DNA for the CDR3: TGTGCCAGCAGCAACCGGGACAGGGGTTTGGCCGGGGAGCTGTTTTTT. The encoded protein is CASSNRDRGLAGELFF.

This clone rates as medium-sized. This rearrangement joins TRBV5-1 to TRBJ2-7; 8 bases map to TRBD1. The CDR3 runs 13 residues. V shed 4 bases, J shed 7 bases, and the junction held 7 bases outside the gene matches. Germline lookup yields CDR1 SGHRS and CDR2 YFSETQ. The CDR3 DNA is TGCGCCAGCAGCCTGGGGACAGGACAGGAGCAGTACTTC. Its protein product is CASSLGTGQEQYF.

The chain recombines TRBV27 with TRBJ1-6; D not resolved. Trimming removed 10 bases at V and 1 base at J, with 8 bases between. CDR3 length equals 13 residues. Germline CDR1 and CDR2: MNHEY and SMNVEV (reference sequence). DNA of the CDR3: TGTGCCACCACGGGTTCCTATAATTCACCCCTCCACTTT. Encoded protein: CATTGSYNSPLHF.

This clone was observed a single time. The chain links TRBV27 to TRBJ1-4; D remains unclear. The V end lost 4 bases, the J end lost 7 bases, and 16 bases lay between the germline ends. CDR1 is MNHEY, CDR2 SMNVEV, per germline (reference sequence). CDR3 length: 15 residues. The CDR3 here is CASSSTGGLSEKLFF. CDR3 DNA sequence: TGTGCCAGCAGTTCAACGGGCGGGTTGAGTGAAAAACTGTTTTTT.

The V call is TRBV29-1, the J call TRBJ2-7, with D hard to call. Germline CDR1 reads SQVTM; CDR2 reads ANQGSEA. V was trimmed by 2 bases and J by 6 bases, leaving 14 bases between them. The CDR3 loop spans 13 amino acids. The DNA for the CDR3 is TGCAGCGTTGAAATTGACCTAGGCTTCGAGCAGTACTTC. Residues: CSVEIDLGFEQYF.

The chain carries TRBV21-1 and TRBJ2-4; no DNA check was done on the table's D call, TRBD1. TRBV21-1 is labeled a pseudogene. This CDR3 spans 20 amino acids. The CDR3 here is CASSKEILPGQVRAKNIQYF. CDR3 sequence (DNA): TGTGCCAGCAGCAAGGAGATCCTTCCGGGACAGGTAAGAGCCAAAAACATTCAGTACTTC.

The chain uses TRBV2 and TRBJ1-5; D unresolved. V was clipped by 1 base and J by 7 bases, with 8 bases between them. Germline assignment: CDR1 SNHLY and CDR2 FYNNEI. The CDR3 spans 13 residues. The CDR3 bases are TGTGCCAGCAGTGAAGAGGCGGGACAGCCCCAGCATTTT. It translates to CASSEEAGQPQHF.